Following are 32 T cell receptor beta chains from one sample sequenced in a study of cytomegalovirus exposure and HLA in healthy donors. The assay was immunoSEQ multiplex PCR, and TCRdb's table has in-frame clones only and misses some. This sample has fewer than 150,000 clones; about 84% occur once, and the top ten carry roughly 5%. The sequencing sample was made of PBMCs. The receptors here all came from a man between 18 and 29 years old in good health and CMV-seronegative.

For the CDR3, the DNA is TGTGCCAGCTCACCCCCGACAGGGTATGGCTACACCTTC. It translates to CASSPPTGYGYTF. The V call is TRBV18, the J call TRBJ1-2; 7 nucleotides line up with TRBD1. The CDR3 runs 13 residues. Losses at the gene ends were 3 bases for V and 5 bases for J; bases not matched to a gene: 3. Looked up from germline, CDR1 is KGHSH and CDR2 is LQKENI. Together with reference TRBV18 and TRBJ1-2, the CDR3 gives the full variable domain: NAGVMQNPRHLVRRRGQEARLRCSPMKGHSHVYWYRQLPEEGLKFMVYLQKENIIDESGMPKERFSAEFPKEGPSILRIQQVVRGDSAAYFCASSPPTGYGYTFGSGTRLTVV.

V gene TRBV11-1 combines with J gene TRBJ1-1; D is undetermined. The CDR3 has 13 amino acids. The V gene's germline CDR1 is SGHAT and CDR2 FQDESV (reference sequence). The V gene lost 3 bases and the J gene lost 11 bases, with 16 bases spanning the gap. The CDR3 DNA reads TGTGCCAGCAGCTTCGATCCACGGGAGACGGCTTTCTTT. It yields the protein CASSFDPRETAFF.

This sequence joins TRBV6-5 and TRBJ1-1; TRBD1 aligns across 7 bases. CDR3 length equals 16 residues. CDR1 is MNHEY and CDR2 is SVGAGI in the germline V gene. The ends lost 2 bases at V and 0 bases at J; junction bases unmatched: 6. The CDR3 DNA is TGTGCCAGCAGTTACGGACAGGTCCGCATGAACACTGAAGCTTTCTTT. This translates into CASSYGQVRMNTEAFF.

CDR3 region: CTSSPLRAKQYNEQFF. DNA of the CDR3: TGCACCAGCAGCCCCTTGAGGGCCAAACAATACAATGAGCAGTTCTTC. The V gene is TRBV1, the J gene TRBJ2-1; no check of the table's D call, TRBD2, against the DNA was made. TRBV1 is a known pseudogene. This CDR3 comprises 16 residues.

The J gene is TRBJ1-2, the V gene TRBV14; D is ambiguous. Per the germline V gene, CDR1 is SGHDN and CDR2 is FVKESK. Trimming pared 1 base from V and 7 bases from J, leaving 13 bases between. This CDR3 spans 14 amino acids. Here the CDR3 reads CASSQVTVGPGYTF. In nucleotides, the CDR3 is TGTGCCAGCAGCCAAGTGACGGTTGGGCCTGGCTACACCTTC.

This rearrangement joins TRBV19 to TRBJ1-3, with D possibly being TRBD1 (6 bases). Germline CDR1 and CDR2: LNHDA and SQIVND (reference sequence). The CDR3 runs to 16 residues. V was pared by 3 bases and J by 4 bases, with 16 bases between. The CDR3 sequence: CASSIRDKGLGNTIYF. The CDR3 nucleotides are TGTGCCAGTAGTATCCGGGACAAAGGTCTGGGAAACACCATATATTTT.

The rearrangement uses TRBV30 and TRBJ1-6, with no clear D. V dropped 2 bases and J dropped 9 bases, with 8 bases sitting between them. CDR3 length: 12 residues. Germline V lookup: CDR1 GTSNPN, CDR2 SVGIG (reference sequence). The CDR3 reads CAWSFLRSPLHF. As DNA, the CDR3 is TGTGCCTGGAGTTTCCTGCGTTCACCCCTCCACTTT.

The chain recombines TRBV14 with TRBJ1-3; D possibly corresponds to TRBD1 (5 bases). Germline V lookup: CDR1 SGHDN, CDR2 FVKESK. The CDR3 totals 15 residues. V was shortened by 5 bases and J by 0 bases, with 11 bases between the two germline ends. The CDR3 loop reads CASSSKQGSGNTIYF. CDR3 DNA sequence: TGTGCCAGCAGCTCAAAGCAGGGCTCTGGAAACACCATATATTTT.

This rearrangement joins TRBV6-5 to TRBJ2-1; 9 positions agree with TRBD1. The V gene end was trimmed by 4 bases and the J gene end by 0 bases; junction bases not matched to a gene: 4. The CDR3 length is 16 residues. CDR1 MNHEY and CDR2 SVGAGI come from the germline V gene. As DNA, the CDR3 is TGTGCCAGCAGTTCCAGGACAGGGGCCTCCTACAATGAGCAGTTCTTC. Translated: CASSSRTGASYNEQFF.

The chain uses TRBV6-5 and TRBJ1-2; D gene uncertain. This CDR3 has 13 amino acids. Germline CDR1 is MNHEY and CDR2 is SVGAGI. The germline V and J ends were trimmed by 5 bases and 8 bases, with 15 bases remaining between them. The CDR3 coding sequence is TGTGCCAGCAGTGAAGCTTCTCAACGGGGCTACACCTTC. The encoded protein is CASSEASQRGYTF.

The CDR3 bases are TGTGCCAGCTTAGAGGGCCCTCCGCTTACTGAAGCTTTCTTT. Protein: CASLEGPPLTEAFF. This chain uses TRBV2 with TRBJ1-1, with D uncertain. CDR1 SNHLY and CDR2 FYNNEI come from the germline V gene. The V end was cut by 8 bases, the J end by 5 bases, with 18 bases between. The CDR3 totals 14 residues.

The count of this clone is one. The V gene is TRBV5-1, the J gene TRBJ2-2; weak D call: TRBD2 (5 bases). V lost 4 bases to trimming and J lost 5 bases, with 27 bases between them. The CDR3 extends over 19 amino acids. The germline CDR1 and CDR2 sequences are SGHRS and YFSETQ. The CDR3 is CASSTDPLTSSLKTGELFF. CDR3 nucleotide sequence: TGCGCCAGCAGCACGGACCCACTTACTAGTTCGTTAAAGACCGGGGAGCTGTTTTTT.

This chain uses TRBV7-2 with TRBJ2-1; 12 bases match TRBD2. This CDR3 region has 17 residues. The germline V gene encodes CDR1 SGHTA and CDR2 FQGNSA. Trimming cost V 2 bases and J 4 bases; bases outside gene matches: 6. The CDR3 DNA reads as TGTGCCAGCAGCTTAAAACGACTAGCGGGAGAGTACAATGAGCAGTTCTTC. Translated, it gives CASSLKRLAGEYNEQFF.

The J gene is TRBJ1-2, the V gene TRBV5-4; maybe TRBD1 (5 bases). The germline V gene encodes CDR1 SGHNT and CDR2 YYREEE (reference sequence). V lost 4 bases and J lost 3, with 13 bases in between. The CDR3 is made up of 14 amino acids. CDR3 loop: CASSPRQTDYGYTF. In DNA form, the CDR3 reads TGTGCCAGCAGCCCCAGACAGACTGACTATGGCTACACCTTC.

CDR3: CASAVYGGDRGRGDEQYF. CDR3 DNA sequence: TGTGCCTCAGCAGTTTATGGGGGAGACAGGGGTAGAGGGGACGAGCAGTACTTC. The V call is TRBV27, the J call TRBJ2-7; 8 nucleotides line up with TRBD1. This CDR3 contains 18 residues. Germline CDR1 reads MNHEY; CDR2 reads SMNVEV (reference sequence). The V and J ends lost 11 bases and 5 bases, in that order; junction bases with no gene match: 26.

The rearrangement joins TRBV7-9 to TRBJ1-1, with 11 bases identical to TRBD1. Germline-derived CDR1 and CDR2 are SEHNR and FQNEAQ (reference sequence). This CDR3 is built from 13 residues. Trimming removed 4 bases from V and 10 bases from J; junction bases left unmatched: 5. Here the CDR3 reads CASSSGQGVSAFF. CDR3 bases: TGTGCCAGCAGCTCGGGACAGGGGGTCTCAGCTTTCTTT.

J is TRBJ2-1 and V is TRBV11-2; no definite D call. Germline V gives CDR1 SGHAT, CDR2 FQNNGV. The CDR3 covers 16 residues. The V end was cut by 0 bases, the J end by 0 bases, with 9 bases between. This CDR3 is CASSLEVKSSYNEQFF. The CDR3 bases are TGTGCCAGCAGCTTAGAGGTGAAGAGCTCCTACAATGAGCAGTTCTTC.

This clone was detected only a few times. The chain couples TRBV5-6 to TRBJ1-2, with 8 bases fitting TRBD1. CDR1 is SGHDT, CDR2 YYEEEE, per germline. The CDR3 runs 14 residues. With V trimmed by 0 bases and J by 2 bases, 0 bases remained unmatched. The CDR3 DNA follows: TGTGCCAGCAGCTTGGGACAGGGGAACTATGGCTACACCTTC. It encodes CASSLGQGNYGYTF.

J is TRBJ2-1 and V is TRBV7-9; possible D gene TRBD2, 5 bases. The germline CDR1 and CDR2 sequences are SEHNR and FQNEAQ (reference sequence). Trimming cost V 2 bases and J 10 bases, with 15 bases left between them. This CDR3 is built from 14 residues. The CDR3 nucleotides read TGTGCCAGCAGCTTAAGTTTACCGGCTAGCGAGCAGTTCTTC. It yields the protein CASSLSLPASEQFF.

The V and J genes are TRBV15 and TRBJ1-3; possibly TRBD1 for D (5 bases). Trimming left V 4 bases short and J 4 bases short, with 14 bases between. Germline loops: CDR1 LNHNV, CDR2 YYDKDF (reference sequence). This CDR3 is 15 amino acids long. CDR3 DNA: TGTGCCACCAGCACTCCCCCAGGGTCAGGAAACACCATATATTTT. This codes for CATSTPPGSGNTIYF.

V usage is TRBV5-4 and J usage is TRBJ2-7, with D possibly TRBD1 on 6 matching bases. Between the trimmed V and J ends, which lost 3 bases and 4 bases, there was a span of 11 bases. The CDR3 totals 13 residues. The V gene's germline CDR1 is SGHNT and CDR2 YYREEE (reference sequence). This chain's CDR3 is CASSSGTQYEQYF. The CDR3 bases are TGTGCCAGCAGCTCAGGGACACAATACGAGCAGTACTTC.

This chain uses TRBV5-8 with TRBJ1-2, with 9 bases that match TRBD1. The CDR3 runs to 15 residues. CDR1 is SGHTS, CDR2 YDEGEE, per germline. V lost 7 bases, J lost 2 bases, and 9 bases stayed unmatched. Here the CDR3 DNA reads TGTGCCAGCTTGGGGACGGACAGGGGCAACTATGGCTACACCTTC. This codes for CASLGTDRGNYGYTF. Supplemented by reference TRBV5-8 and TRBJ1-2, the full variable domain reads EAGVTQSPTHLIKTRGQQATLRCSPISGHTSVYWYQQALGLGLQFLLWYDEGEERNRGNFPPRFSGRQFPNYSSELNVNALELEDSALYLCASLGTDRGNYGYTFGSGTRLTVV.

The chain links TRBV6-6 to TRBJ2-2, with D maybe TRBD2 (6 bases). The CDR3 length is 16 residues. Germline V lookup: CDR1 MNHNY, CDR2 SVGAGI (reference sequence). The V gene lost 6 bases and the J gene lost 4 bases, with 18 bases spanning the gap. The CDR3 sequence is CASRSDSGLSTGELFF. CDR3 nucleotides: TGTGCCAGCAGGAGTGATAGCGGTCTGAGCACCGGGGAGCTGTTTTTT.

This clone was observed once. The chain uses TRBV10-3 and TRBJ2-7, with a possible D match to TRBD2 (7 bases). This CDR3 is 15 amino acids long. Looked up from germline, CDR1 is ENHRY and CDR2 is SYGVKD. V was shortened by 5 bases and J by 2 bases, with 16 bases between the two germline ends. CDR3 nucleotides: TGTGCCATCAGTCCAATAGGGGGAGGGGCCTACGAGCAGTACTTC. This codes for CAISPIGGGAYEQYF.

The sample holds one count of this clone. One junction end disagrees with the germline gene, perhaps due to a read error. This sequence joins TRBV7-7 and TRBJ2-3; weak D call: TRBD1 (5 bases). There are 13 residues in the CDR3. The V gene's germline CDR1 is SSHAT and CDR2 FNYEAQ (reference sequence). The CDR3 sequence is CASSLGHTDTQYF. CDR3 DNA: TGTGCTAGCAGCTTAGGACACACAGATACGCAGTATTTT.

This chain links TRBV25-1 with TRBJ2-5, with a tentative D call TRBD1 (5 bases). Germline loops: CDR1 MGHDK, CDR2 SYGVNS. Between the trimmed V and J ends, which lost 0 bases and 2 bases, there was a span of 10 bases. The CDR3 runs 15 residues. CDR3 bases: TGTGCCAGCAGTGAATATCGACAGTGGCAAGAGACCCAGTACTTC. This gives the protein CASSEYRQWQETQYF.

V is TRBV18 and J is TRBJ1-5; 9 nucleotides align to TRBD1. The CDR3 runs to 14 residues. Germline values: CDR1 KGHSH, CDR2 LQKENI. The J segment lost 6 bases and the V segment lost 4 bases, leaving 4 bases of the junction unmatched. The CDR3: CASSQTGGVQPQHF. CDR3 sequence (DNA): TGTGCCAGCTCACAAACAGGGGGCGTTCAGCCCCAGCATTTT.

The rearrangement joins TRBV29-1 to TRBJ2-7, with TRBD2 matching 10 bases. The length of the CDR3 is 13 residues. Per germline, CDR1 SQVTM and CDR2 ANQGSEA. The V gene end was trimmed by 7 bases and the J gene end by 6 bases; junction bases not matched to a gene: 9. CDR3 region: CSARTSGPGEQYF. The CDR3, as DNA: TGCAGCGCCCGGACTAGCGGTCCGGGCGAGCAGTACTTC.

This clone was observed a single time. Here the CDR3 reads CASSSGTGGTQETQYF. CDR3 in DNA: TGTGCCAGCAGTTCCGGGACAGGGGGTACCCAAGAGACCCAGTACTTC. J is TRBJ2-5 and V is TRBV7-9; 11 positions match TRBD1. Trimming cost V 6 bases and J 1 base; bases outside gene matches: 7. CDR1 is SEHNR, CDR2 FQNEAQ, per germline (reference sequence). The CDR3 consists of 16 residues.

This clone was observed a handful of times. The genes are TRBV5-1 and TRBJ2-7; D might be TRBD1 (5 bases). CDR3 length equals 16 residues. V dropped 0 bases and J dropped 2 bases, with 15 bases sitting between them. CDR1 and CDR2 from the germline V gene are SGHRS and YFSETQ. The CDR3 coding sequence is TGCGCCAGCAGCTTGGGTCCGAGTCAGGGAACCTACGAGCAGTACTTC. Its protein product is CASSLGPSQGTYEQYF.

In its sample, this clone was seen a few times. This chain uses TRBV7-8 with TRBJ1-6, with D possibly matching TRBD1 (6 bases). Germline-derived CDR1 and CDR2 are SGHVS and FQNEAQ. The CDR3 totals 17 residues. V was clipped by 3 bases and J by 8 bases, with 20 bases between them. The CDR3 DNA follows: TGTGCCAGCAGCTTCGGGGCTCAGGGGACCCTACATTCACCCCTCCACTTT. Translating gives CASSFGAQGTLHSPLHF.

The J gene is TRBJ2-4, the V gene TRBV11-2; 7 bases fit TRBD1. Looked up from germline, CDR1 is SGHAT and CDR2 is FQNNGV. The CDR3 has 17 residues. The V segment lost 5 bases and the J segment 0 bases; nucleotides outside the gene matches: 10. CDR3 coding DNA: TGTGCCAGCAGCCCCTATGAGGGGGCCCTAGCCAAAAACATTCAGTACTTC. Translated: CASSPYEGALAKNIQYF.